Sequencing of this T cell receptor beta chain was carried out in a study of response to subunit inactivated influenza vaccine. Looked up from germline, CDR1 is ENHRY and CDR2 is SYGVKD. Trimming shortened V by 3 bases and J by 2 bases, and 11 bases separated the two germline ends. This CDR3 has 14 residues. On this clonotype: Antigen: not known.

Study-wide results and limits: Authors suggested each seasonal influenza vaccination recruits few new T cells.

One entry per CDR3 protein, called by TCRdb with MiXCR from the RT-PCR reads. The sample contains about 780,000 distinct CDR3 sequences, about a fifth of which appear only once. The chain employs TRBV10-3 and TRBJ2-7; possible D gene TRBD1, 6 bases. The source is a man aged 45 to 65 who received an inactivated influenza vaccine. Sequenced here: PBMCs from blood, sampled less than 6 days after vaccination. The CDR3: CAISDGRQAYEQYF. The CDR3, as DNA: TGTGCCATCAGTGATGGGCGACAGGCCTACGAGCAGTACTTC.